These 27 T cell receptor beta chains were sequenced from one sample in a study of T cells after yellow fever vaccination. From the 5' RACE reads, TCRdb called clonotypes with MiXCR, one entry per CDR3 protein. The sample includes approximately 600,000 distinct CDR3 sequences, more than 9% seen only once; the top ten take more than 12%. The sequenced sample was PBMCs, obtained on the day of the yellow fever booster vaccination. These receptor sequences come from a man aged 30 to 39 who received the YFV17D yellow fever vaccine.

The CDR3 here is CASRTTSSYNSPLHF. The CDR3 region has the DNA TGTGCCAGCAGGACAACGAGCTCCTATAATTCACCCCTCCACTTT. The chain is built from TRBV6-1 and TRBJ1-6; D is uncertain. Germline V gene data show CDR1 as MNHNS and CDR2 as SASEGT. Trimming pared 6 bases from V and 0 bases from J, leaving 9 bases between. This CDR3 region has 15 residues.

This CDR3 reads CSALAGGGYNEQFF. CDR3 in DNA: TGCAGTGCTCTAGCGGGAGGGGGATACAATGAGCAGTTCTTC. The chain employs TRBV20-1 and TRBJ2-1, with 12 bases fitting TRBD2. The V segment lost 5 bases and the J segment 4 bases; nucleotides outside the gene matches: 3. The V gene's germline CDR1 is DFQATT and CDR2 SNEGSKA (reference sequence). CDR3 size: 14 residues.

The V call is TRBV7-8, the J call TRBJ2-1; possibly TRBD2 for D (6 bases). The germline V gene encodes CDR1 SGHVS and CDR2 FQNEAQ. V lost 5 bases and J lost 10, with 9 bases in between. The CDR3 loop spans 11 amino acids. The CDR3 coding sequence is TGTGCCAGCAGCATTCTAGCGGAGCAGTTCTTC. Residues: CASSILAEQFF.

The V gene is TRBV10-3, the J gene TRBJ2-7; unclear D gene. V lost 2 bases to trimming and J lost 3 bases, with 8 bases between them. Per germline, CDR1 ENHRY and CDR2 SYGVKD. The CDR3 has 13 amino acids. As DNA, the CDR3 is TGTGCCATCAGTGAGCCTTCCCACTACGAGCAGTACTTC. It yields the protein CAISEPSHYEQYF.

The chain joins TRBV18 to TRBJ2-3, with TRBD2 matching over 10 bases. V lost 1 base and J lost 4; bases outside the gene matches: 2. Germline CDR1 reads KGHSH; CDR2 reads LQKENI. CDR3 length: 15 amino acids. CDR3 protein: CASSPQLAGADTQYF. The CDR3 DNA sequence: TGTGCCAGCTCACCACAGCTAGCGGGAGCAGATACGCAGTATTTT.

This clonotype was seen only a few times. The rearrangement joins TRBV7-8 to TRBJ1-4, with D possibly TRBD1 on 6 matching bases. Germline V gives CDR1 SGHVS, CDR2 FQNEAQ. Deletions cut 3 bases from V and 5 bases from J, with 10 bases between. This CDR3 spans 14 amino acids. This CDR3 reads CASSFFQGNEKLFF. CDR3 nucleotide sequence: TGTGCCAGCAGCTTTTTCCAGGGGAATGAAAAACTGTTTTTT.

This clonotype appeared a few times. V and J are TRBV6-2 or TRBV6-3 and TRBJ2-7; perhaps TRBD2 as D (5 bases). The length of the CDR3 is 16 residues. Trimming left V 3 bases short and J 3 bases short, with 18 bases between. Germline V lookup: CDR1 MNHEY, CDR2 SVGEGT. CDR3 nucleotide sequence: TGTGCCAGCAGTTATTACGTGGGTGGACTTGACTACGAGCAGTACTTC. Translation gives CASSYYVGGLDYEQYF.

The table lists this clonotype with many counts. Here the CDR3 DNA reads TGCGCCAGCAGCACCTACCGGGACGCCTCCTACGAGCAGTACTTC. Protein sequence: CASSTYRDASYEQYF. The chain combines TRBV5-1 with TRBJ2-7; D may match TRBD1 or TRBD2 (5 bases each). The CDR3 sequence is 15 residues long. Trimming took 4 bases from V and 0 from J, leaving 14 bases between them. Germline loops: CDR1 SGHRS, CDR2 YFSETQ.

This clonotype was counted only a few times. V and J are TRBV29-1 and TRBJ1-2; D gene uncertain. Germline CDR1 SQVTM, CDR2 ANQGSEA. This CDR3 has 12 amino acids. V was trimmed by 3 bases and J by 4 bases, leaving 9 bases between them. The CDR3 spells CSVDRDFYGYTF. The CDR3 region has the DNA TGCAGCGTTGATAGAGACTTCTATGGCTACACCTTC.

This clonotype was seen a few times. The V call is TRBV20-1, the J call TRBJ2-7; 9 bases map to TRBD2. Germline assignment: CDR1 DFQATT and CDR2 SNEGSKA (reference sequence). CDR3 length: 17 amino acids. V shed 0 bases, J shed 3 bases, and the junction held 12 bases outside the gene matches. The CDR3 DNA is TGCAGTGCTAGAGATCAGGCTAGCGGGATAGGGGGCTACGAGCAGTACTTC. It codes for CSARDQASGIGGYEQYF.

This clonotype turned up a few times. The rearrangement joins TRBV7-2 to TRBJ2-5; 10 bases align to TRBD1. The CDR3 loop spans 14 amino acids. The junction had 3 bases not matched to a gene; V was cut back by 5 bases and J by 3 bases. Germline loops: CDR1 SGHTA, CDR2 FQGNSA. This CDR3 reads CASSRQGAEETQYF. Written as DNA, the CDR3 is TGTGCCAGCAGCCGACAGGGGGCTGAAGAGACCCAGTACTTC.

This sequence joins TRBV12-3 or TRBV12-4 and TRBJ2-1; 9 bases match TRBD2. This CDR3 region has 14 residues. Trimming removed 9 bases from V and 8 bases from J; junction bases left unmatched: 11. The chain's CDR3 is CASLRGLASDEQFF. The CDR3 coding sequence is TGTGCCAGTCTGAGGGGACTAGCTTCCGATGAGCAGTTCTTC.

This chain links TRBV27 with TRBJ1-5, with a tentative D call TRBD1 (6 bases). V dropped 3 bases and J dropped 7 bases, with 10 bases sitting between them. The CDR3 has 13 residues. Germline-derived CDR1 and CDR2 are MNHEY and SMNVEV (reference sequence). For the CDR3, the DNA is TGTGCCAGCAGTTTCACAGGGTTACAGCCCCAGCATTTT. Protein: CASSFTGLQPQHF.

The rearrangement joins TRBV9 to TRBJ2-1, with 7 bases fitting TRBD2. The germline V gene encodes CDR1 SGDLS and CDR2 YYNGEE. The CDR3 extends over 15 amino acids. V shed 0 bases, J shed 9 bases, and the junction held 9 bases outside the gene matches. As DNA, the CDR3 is TGTGCCAGCAGCGTAGTTGGTGGCGGGAGTAGTGAGCAGTTCTTC. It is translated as CASSVVGGGSSEQFF. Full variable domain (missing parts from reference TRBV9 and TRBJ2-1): DSGVTQTPKHLITATGQRVTLRCSPRSGDLSVYWYQQSLDQGLQFLIQYYNGEERAKGNILERFSAQQFPDLHSELNLSSLELGDSALYFCASSVVGGGSSEQFFGPGTRLTVL.

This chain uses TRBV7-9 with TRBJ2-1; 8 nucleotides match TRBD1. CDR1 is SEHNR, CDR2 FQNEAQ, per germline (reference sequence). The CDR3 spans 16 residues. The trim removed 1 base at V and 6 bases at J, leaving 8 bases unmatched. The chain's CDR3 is CASSLVGQGMGNEQFF. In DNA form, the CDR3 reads TGTGCCAGCAGCTTAGTCGGACAGGGTATGGGCAATGAGCAGTTCTTC. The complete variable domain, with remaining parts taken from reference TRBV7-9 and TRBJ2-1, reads DTGVSQNPRHKITKRGQNVTFRCDPISEHNRLYWYRQTLGQGPEFLTYFQNEAQLEKSRLLSDRFSAERPKGSFSTLEIQRTEQGDSAMYLCASSLVGQGMGNEQFFGPGTRLTVL.

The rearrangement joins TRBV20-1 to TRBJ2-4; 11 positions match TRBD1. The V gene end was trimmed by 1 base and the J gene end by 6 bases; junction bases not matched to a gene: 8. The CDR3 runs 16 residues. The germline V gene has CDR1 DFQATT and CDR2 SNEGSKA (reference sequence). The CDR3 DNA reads TGCAGTGCTAGAGCCATGGACAGGGGGCGAGGAAACATTCAGTACTTC. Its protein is CSARAMDRGRGNIQYF.

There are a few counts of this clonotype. The CDR3 is CSASPSSYEQYF. The CDR3 nucleotides are TGCAGTGCTAGTCCCAGCTCCTACGAGCAGTACTTC. The gene calls are TRBV20-1 and TRBJ2-7, with D hard to call. V lost 3 bases, J lost 0 bases, and 6 bases lay in between. CDR1 is DFQATT, CDR2 SNEGSKA, per germline (reference sequence). The CDR3 spans 12 residues.

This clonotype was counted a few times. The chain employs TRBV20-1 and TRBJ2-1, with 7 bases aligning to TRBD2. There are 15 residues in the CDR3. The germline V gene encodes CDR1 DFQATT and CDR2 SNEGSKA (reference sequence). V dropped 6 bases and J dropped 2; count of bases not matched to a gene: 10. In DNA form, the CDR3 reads TGCAGTGCCCGCCCGACTAGCCGAACCTACAATGAGCAGTTCTTC. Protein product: CSARPTSRTYNEQFF.

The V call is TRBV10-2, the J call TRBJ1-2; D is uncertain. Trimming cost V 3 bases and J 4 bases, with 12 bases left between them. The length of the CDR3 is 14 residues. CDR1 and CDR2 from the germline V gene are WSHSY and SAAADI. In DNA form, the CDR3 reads TGCGCCAGCAGTGAACTTCCGGACCTCTATGGCTACACCTTC. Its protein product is CASSELPDLYGYTF.

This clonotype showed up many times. The CDR3 coding sequence is TGCGCCAGCAGCCTCGGACAGGACACAGATACGCAGTATTTT. Translated, it gives CASSLGQDTDTQYF. The chain carries TRBV5-1 and TRBJ2-3; the match to TRBD1 covers 7 bases. Trimming took 4 bases from V and 2 from J; bases not matched to a gene: 4. This CDR3 contains 14 residues. CDR1 and CDR2 (germline): SGHRS, YFSETQ. The complete variable domain, with remaining parts taken from reference TRBV5-1 and TRBJ2-3, reads KAGVTQTPRYLIKTRGQQVTLSCSPISGHRSVSWYQQTPGQGLQFLFEYFSETQRNKGNFPGRFSGRQFSNSRSEMNVSTLELGDSALYLCASSLGQDTDTQYFGPGTRLTVL.

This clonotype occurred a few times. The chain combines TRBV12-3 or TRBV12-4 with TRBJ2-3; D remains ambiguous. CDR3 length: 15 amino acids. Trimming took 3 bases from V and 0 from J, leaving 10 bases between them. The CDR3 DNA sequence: TGTGCCAGCAGTTTCCGAAAAGCTAGCACAGATACGCAGTATTTT. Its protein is CASSFRKASTDTQYF.

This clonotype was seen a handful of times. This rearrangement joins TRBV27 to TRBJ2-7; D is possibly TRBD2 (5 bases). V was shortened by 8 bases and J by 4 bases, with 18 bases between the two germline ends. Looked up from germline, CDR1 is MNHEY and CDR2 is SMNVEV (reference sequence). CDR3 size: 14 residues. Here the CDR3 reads CASRPGVVAYEQYF. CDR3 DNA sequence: TGTGCCAGCCGCCCCGGGGTAGTGGCTTACGAGCAGTACTTC.

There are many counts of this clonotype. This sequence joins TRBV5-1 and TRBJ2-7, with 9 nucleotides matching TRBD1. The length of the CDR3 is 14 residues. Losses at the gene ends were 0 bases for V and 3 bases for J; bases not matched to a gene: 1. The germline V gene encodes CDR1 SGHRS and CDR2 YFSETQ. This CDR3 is CASSLEGQGYEQYF. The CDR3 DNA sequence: TGCGCCAGCAGCTTGGAGGGACAGGGCTACGAGCAGTACTTC.

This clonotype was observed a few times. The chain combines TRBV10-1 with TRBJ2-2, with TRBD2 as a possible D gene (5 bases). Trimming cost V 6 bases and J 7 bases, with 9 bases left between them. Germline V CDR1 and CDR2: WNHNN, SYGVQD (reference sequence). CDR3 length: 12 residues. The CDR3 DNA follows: TGCGCCAGCAGGAGGGATGGCGGGGAGCTGTTTTTT. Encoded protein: CASRRDGGELFF.

Here the CDR3 DNA reads TGTGCCAGCGGACTACGCACAGATACGCAGTATTTT. It codes for CASGLRTDTQYF. The chain employs TRBV6-5 and TRBJ2-3; the D gene is possibly TRBD2 (6 bases). The V gene's germline CDR1 is MNHEY and CDR2 SVGAGI. The CDR3 runs to 12 residues. With 8 bases removed from V and 1 base from J, the gap between germline ends came to 7 bases.

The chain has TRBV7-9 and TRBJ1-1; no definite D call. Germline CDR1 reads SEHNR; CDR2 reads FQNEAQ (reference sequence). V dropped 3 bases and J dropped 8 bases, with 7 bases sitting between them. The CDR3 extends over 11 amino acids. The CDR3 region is CASSFTREAFF. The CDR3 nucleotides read TGTGCCAGCAGCTTTACCCGGGAAGCTTTCTTT.

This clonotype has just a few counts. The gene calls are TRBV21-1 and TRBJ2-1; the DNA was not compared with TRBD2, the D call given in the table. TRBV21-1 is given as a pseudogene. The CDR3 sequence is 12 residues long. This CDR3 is CASSTAGNEQFF. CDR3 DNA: TGTGCCAGCAGCACGGCGGGGAATGAGCAGTTCTTC.